A single sample is the source of the 4 T cell receptor beta chains below, sequenced in a study of blood T cell repertoires in COVID-19. The repertoire was sequenced with immunoSEQ multiplex PCR; TCRdb's copy has only in-frame clones and lacks some. The sample contains some 700,000 clones, 75% to 90% of which appear only once. The sample comprised peripheral blood. The origin of the receptors is a woman aged 18-29 years with acute or convalescent COVID-19.

V and J are TRBV7-3 and TRBJ2-3; TRBD1 matches at 7 bases. Germline CDR1 is SGHTA and CDR2 is FQGTGA. V lost 4 bases and J lost 2; bases outside the gene matches: 3. The CDR3 is 14 residues long. The CDR3 sequence is CASSSGTVTDTQYF. CDR3 in DNA: TGTGCCAGCAGCTCAGGGACAGTCACAGATACGCAGTATTTT.

This clone has only one observation. The chain joins TRBV14 to TRBJ1-3; unclear D gene. Germline assignment: CDR1 SGHDN and CDR2 FVKESK. The CDR3 runs to 14 residues. Trimming cost V 1 base and J 8 bases, with 12 bases left between them. The CDR3 DNA reads as TGTGCCAGCAGCCAAGCTAGGACGAGGGACACCATATATTTT. This gives the protein CASSQARTRDTIYF.

This chain links TRBV19 with TRBJ1-2; TRBD1 agrees at 8 bases. Germline V gene data show CDR1 as LNHDA and CDR2 as SQIVND (reference sequence). V dropped 2 bases and J dropped 8; count of bases not matched to a gene: 7. There are 14 residues in the CDR3. CDR3 protein: CASSITGTGPGYTF. The CDR3 DNA is TGTGCCAGTAGTATAACCGGGACAGGCCCAGGCTACACCTTC.

The V and J genes are TRBV5-1 and TRBJ1-1, with 9 nucleotides matching TRBD1. The ends lost 2 bases at V and 1 base at J; junction bases unmatched: 6. The length of the CDR3 is 16 residues. The germline gives CDR1 SGHRS, CDR2 YFSETQ. The CDR3 bases are TGCGCCAGCAGCTTACGACAGGGGGGCTCGAACACTGAAGCTTTCTTT. It specifies CASSLRQGGSNTEAFF.